This passage covers 6 T cell receptor beta chains from one sample sequenced in a study of blood T cells in healthy people across ages. Next came a second PCR, run for about 6 to 12 cycles, which used a sample-barcoded 5' primer along with a J-beta primer mix. Each CDR3 protein gets one entry after TCRdb re-called the 5' RACE reads with MiXCR. In the table there are approximately 2,000,000 distinct CDR3 sequences, around 40% of which are singletons. The sequenced sample consisted of blood. The origin of the receptors is a human donor in good health.

The genes are TRBV10-2 and TRBJ1-1; no firm D call. The V and J ends lost 7 bases and 7 bases respectively, with 19 bases between them. CDR3 size: 14 residues. CDR1 is WSHSY and CDR2 is SAAADI in the germline V gene. The CDR3 here is CASKRTPAVSEAFF. The CDR3 bases are TGCGCCAGCAAAAGGACTCCGGCGGTCAGTGAAGCTTTCTTT.

This clonotype was seen ten or more times. The junction departs from germline at one end; a sequencing error may be responsible. CDR3 bases: TGCGCCAGTAGCTTAACAGGGAGTCAGCCCCAGCATTTT. Protein sequence: CASSLTGSQPQHF. V and J are TRBV5-1 and TRBJ1-5, with D perhaps TRBD1 (6 bases). The V gene's germline CDR1 is SGHRS and CDR2 YFSETQ. The CDR3 runs to 13 residues.

The J gene is TRBJ2-5, the V gene TRBV4-3, with 10 bases matching TRBD1. CDR3 length: 17 amino acids. The germline V gene encodes CDR1 LGHNA and CDR2 YSLEER. V lost 0 bases to trimming and J lost 4 bases; unmatched junction nucleotides: 8. The CDR3 reads CASSQDLRQGAVETQYF. CDR3 nucleotides: TGCGCCAGCAGCCAAGATCTAAGACAGGGGGCCGTAGAGACCCAGTACTTC.

The genes are TRBV6-2 or TRBV6-3 and TRBJ2-4, with no clear D. The J call may be wrong; the DNA end is better matched by TRBJ2-7. Germline CDR1 reads MNHEY; CDR2 reads SVGEGT. The length of the CDR3 is 12 residues. CDR3: CASSEGPSEQYF. For the CDR3, the DNA is TGTGCCAGCAGTGAAGGGCCTTCCGAGCAGTACTTC.

The chain couples TRBV5-1 to TRBJ2-7; tentative D call: TRBD2 (6 bases). In germline, CDR1 is SGHRS, CDR2 YFSETQ. The V gene lost 0 bases and the J gene lost 0 bases, with 16 bases spanning the gap. The CDR3 loop spans 17 amino acids. For the CDR3, the DNA is TGCGCCAGCAGCTTGGTGGGGGACTCTCTTTTCTCCTACGAGCAGTACTTC. This gives the protein CASSLVGDSLFSYEQYF.

As DNA, the CDR3 is TGTGCCAGCAGCGTAGGGGGCCGACGAAGAGAGACCCAGTACTTC. It translates to CASSVGGRRRETQYF. The chain couples TRBV9 to TRBJ2-5; TRBD1 is a possible D gene (5 bases). The ends were cut back, 0 bases at V and 4 bases at J, with 13 bases in the middle. The germline CDR1 and CDR2 sequences are SGDLS and YYNGEE. This CDR3 is built from 15 residues.